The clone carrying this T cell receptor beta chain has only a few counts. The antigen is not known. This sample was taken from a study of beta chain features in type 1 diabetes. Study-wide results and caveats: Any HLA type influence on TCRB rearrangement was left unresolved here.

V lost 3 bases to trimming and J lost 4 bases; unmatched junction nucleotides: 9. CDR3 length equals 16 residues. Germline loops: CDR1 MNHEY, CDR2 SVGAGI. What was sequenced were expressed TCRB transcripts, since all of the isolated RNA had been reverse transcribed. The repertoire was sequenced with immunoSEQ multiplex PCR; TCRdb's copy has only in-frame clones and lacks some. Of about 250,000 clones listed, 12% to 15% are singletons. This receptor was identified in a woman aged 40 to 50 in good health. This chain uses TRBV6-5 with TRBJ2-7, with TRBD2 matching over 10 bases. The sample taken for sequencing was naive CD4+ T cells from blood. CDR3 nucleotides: TGTGCCAGCAGTTATTTTTCTAGCGGGGGCTCGTACGAGCAGTACTTC. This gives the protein CASSYFSSGGSYEQYF.